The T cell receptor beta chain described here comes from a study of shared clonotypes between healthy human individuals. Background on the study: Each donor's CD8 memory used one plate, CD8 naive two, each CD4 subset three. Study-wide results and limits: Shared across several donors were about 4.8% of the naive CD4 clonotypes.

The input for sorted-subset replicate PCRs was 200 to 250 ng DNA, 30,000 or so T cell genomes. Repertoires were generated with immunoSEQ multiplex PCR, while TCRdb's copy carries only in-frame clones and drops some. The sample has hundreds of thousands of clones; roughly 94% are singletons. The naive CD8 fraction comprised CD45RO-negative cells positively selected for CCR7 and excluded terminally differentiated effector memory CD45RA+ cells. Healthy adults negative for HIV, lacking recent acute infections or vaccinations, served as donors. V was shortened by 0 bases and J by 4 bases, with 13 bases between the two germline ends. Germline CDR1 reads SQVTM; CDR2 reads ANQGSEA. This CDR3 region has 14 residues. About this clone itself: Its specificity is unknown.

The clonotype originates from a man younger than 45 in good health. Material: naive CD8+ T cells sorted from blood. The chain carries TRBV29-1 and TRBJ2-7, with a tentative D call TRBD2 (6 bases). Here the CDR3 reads CSVEDVGEEYEQYF. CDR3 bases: TGCAGCGTTGAAGATGTGGGGGAGGAGTACGAGCAGTACTTC.